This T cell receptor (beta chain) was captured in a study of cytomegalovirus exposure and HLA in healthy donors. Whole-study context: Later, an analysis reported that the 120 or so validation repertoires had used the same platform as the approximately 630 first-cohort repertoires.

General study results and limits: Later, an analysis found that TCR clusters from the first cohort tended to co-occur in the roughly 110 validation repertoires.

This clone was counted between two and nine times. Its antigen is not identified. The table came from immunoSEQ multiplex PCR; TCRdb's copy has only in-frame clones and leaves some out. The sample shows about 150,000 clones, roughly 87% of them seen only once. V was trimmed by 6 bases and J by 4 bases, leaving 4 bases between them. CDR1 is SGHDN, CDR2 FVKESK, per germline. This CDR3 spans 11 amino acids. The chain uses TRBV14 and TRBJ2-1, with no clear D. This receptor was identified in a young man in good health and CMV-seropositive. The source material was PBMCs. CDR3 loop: CASSRYNEQFF. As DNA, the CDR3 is TGTGCCAGCAGTCGGTACAATGAGCAGTTCTTC.